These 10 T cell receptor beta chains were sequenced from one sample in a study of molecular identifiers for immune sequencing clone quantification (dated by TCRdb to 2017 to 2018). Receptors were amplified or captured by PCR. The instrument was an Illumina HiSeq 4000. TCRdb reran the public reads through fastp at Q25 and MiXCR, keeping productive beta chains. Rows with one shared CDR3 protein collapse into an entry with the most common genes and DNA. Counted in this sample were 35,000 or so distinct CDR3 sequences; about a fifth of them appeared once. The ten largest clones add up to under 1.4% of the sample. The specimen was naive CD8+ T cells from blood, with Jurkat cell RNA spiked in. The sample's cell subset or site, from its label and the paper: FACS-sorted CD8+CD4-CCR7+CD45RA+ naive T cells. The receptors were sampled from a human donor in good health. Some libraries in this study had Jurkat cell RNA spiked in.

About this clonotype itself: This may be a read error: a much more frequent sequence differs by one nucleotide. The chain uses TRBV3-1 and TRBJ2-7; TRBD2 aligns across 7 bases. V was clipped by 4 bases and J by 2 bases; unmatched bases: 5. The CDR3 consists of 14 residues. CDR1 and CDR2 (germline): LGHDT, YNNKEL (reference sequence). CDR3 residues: CASSPGGSAYEQYF. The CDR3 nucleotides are TGTGCCAGCAGCCCGGGAGGCAGCGCCTACGAGCAGTACTTC.

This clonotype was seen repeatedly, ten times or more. CDR3 nucleotide sequence: TGTGCCAGTAGTGCCGGGACAGTGTACGAGCAGTACTTC. It codes for CASSAGTVYEQYF. The chain links TRBV19 to TRBJ2-7, with 7 nucleotides matching TRBD1. The V gene's germline CDR1 is LNHDA and CDR2 SQIVND (reference sequence). V shed 5 bases, J shed 4 bases, and the junction held 5 bases outside the gene matches. This CDR3 spans 13 amino acids. The variable domain in full, with the rest retrieved from reference TRBV19 and TRBJ2-7, is DGGITQSPKYLFRKEGQNVTLSCEQNLNHDAMYWYRQDPGQGLRLIYYSQIVNDFQKGDIAEGYSVSREKKESFPLTVTSAQKNPTAFYLCASSAGTVYEQYFGPGTRLTVT.

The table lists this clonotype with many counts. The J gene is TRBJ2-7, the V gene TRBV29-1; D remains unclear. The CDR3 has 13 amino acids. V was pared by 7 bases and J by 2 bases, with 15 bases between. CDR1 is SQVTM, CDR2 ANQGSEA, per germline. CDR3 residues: CSGVVGFPYEQYF. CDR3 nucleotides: TGCAGCGGGGTTGTTGGTTTCCCCTACGAGCAGTACTTC.

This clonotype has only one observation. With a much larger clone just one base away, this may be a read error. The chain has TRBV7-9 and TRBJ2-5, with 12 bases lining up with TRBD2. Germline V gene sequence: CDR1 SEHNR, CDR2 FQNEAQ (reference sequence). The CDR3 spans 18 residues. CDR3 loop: CASSLGLAGVTDQEAQYF. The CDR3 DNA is TGTGCCAGCAGCTTAGGACTAGCGGGAGTTACGGACCAAGAGGCCCAGTACTTC. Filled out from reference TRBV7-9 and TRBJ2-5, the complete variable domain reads DTGVSQNPRHKITKRGQNVTFRCDPISEHNRLYWYRQTLGQGPEFLTYFQNEAQLEKSRLLSDRFSAERPKGSFSTLEIQRTEQGDSAMYLCASSLGLAGVTDQEAQYFGPGTRLLVL.

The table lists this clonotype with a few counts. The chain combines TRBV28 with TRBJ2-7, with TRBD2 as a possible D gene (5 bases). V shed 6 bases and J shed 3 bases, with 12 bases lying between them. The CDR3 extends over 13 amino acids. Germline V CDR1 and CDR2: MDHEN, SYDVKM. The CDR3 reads CASSPRGDYEQYF. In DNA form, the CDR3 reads TGTGCCAGCAGCCCACGGGGTGACTACGAGCAGTACTTC. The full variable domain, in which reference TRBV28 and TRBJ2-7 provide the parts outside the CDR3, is DVKVTQSSRYLVKRTGEKVFLECVQDMDHENMFWYRQDPGLGLRLIYFSYDVKMKEKGDIPEGYSVSREKKERFSLILESASTNQTSMYLCASSPRGDYEQYFGPGTRLTVT.

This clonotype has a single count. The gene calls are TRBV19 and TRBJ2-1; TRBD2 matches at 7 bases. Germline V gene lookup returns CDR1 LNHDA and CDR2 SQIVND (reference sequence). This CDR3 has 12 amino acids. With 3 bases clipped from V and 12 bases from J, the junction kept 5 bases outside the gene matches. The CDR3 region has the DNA TGTGCCAGTAGTATGGGTCGGGAGGCGCAGTTCTTC. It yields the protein CASSMGREAQFF. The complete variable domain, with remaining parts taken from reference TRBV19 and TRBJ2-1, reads DGGITQSPKYLFRKEGQNVTLSCEQNLNHDAMYWYRQDPGQGLRLIYYSQIVNDFQKGDIAEGYSVSREKKESFPLTVTSAQKNPTAFYLCASSMGREAQFFGPGTRLTVL.

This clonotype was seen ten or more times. The CDR3 reads CSVEQKGTEETQYF. The CDR3 bases are TGCAGCGTTGAACAGAAAGGGACAGAAGAGACCCAGTACTTC. The chain has TRBV29-1 and TRBJ2-5, with TRBD1 matching 7 bases. The germline gives CDR1 SQVTM, CDR2 ANQGSEA. Losses at the gene ends were 2 bases for V and 3 bases for J; bases not matched to a gene: 6. The CDR3 spans 14 residues. Drawing the rest from reference TRBV29-1 and TRBJ2-5, the complete variable domain is SAVISQKPSRDICQRGTSLTIQCQVDSQVTMMFWYRQQPGQSLTLIATANQGSEATYESGFVIDKFPISRPNLTFSTLTVSNMSPEDSSIYLCSVEQKGTEETQYFGPGTRLLVL.

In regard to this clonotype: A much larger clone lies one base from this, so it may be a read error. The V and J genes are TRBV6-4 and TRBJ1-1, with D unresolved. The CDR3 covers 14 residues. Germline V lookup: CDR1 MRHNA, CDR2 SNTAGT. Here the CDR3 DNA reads TGTGCCGGCAGTGAACTGGGATTAGGGACTGAAGCTTTCTTT. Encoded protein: CAGSELGLGTEAFF.

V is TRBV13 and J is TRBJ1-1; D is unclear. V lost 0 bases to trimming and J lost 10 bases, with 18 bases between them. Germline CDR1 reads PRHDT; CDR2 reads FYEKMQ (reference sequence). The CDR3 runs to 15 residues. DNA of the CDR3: TGTGCCAGCAGCTTAGGCGTGATGGTATCAAGCGGAGCTTTCTTT. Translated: CASSLGVMVSSGAFF.

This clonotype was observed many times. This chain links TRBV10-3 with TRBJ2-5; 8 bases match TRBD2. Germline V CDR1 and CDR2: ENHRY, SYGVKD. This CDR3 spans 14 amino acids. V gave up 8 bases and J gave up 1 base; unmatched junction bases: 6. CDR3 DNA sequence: TGTGCCATCTCGGGCGGGGGGCCCCAAGAGACCCAGTACTTC. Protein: CAISGGGPQETQYF.